Listed here is a single T cell receptor beta chain. Its antigen remains unknown. Patients were ruled out by autoimmune disease history or systemic immunosuppression. Profiled with immunoSEQ multiplex PCR; TCRdb holds only in-frame clones, not every one. The data show approximately 100,000 clones, 70% to 90% seen once. CDR3 size: 19 residues. Trimming took 0 bases from V and 1 from J, leaving 23 bases between them. Per germline, CDR1 GTSNPN and CDR2 SVGIG (reference sequence). The entry originates in a study of OX40 agonist ivuxolimab in advanced cancers. Study-wide context: Hepatocellular carcinoma, melanoma, renal cell or head and neck cancer affected the dose-escalation patients. Three patients responded partially, comprising one with hepatocellular carcinoma and two with cutaneous melanoma.

Overall study findings and caveats: With doses of 0.1 to 3.0 mg/kg, CD4+ and CD8+ blood T cells had undergone clonal expansion by week 6.

The genes are TRBV30 and TRBJ2-3; D is perhaps TRBD2 (5 bases). This specimen was CD4+ or CD8+ T cells sorted from blood, taken in a trial of the OX40 agonist ivuxolimab. The TCR originated in an adult with an advanced solid tumor such as melanoma, head and neck, liver or kidney cancer. CDR3 bases: TGTGCCTGGAGTGTGAGGACTTGGAGTGTAGGTATTCGCACAGATACGCAGTATTTT. Translation: CAWSVRTWSVGIRTDTQYF.